Listed below are T cell receptor beta chains from one sample, sequenced in a study of early T cells in non-severe SARS-CoV-2 infection. TCRdb called the 5' RACE reads again in MiXCR, with one record for every CDR3 protein. The table has just over 95,000 distinct CDR3 sequences, 9.5% to 12% seen once. The sequences come from whole blood, collected at baseline. These receptors all come from an adult who was a healthcare worker with PCR-confirmed SARS-CoV-2 infection or an uninfected control (not recorded which). CDR3s include the opening cysteine and the closing phenylalanine or tryptophan. A D gene is named only where the DNA matches it firmly. Size is stated for part of the rows, as once, few or many counts, or as a class when the clone is expanded.

V	D	J	size	CDR3	DNA
TRBV12-5	.	TRBJ1-1	many	CASATTGTEAFF	TGTGCTAGTGCCACTACAGGCACTGAAGCTTTCTTT
TRBV30	TRBD2	TRBJ2-3	.	CAWSRASGGPTDTQYF	TGTGCCTGGAGTAGGGCTAGCGGGGGCCCCACAGATACGCAGTATTTT
TRBV10-3	TRBD2	TRBJ2-5	few	CAISGTSGSETQYF	TGTGCCATCAGTGGCACTAGCGGGAGTGAGACCCAGTACTTC
TRBV4-3	TRBD1	TRBJ1-1	few	CASSQDSGGAWNTEAFF	TGCGCCAGCAGCCAAGATTCAGGGGGCGCATGGAACACTGAAGCTTTCTTT
TRBV6-1	.	TRBJ2-3	many	CASSGYRPSDTQYF	TGTGCCAGCAGTGGGTACAGACCAAGTGATACGCAGTATTTT
TRBV5-4	.	TRBJ2-5	.	CASSSGPRVETQYF	TGTGCCAGCAGCTCAGGACCCCGGGTGGAGACCCAGTACTTC
TRBV19	TRBD1	TRBJ2-1	.	CASRQGANEQFF	TGTGCCAGTAGACAGGGGGCAAATGAGCAGTTCTTC
TRBV6-1	TRBD1	TRBJ1-5	.	CASSAGQGFLNQPQHF	TGTGCCAGCAGTGCGGGACAGGGCTTCCTCAATCAGCCCCAGCATTTT
TRBV30	.	TRBJ2-3	few	CAWSETDTQYF	TGTGCCTGGAGTGAGACAGATACGCAGTATTTT
TRBV13	.	TRBJ1-3	.	CASSLGAGQIGNTIYF	TGTGCCAGCAGCTTAGGCGCAGGGCAAATCGGAAACACCATATATTTT
TRBV6-5	.	TRBJ1-1	.	CASSKSLNTEAFF	TGTGCCAGCAGTAAGAGTTTGAACACTGAAGCTTTCTTT
TRBV5-1	.	TRBJ2-5	few	CASSLWSQETQYF	TGCGCCAGCAGCTTGTGGTCTCAAGAGACCCAGTACTTC
TRBV27	.	TRBJ1-5	many	CASRFGQRDQPQHF	TGTGCCAGCAGGTTTGGACAGCGAGATCAGCCCCAGCATTTT
TRBV5-1	TRBD1	TRBJ1-6	few	CASSLPAGGEGSPLHF	TGCGCCAGCAGCCTCCCCGCAGGGGGCGAAGGCTCACCCCTCCACTTT
TRBV7-2	.	TRBJ1-2	few	CASSLVTVYGYTF	TGTGCCAGCAGCTTAGTAACCGTCTATGGCTACACCTTC
TRBV30	.	TRBJ1-3	few	CAWSAGLTSGNTIYF	TGTGCCTGGAGCGCTGGACTGACCTCTGGAAACACCATATATTTT
TRBV29-1	TRBD1	TRBJ1-4	few	CSVFRTGANEKLFF	TGCAGCGTTTTCCGGACAGGGGCTAATGAAAAACTGTTTTTT
TRBV6-5	.	TRBJ2-1	.	CASSYRWQGSDEQFF	TGTGCCAGCAGTTACAGGTGGCAGGGTAGCGATGAGCAGTTCTTC
TRBV29-1	.	TRBJ1-4	few	CSAAGGPNEKLFF	TGCAGCGCCGCCGGCGGACCCAATGAAAAACTGTTTTTT
TRBV18	.	TRBJ2-3	.	CASSPARITDTQYF	TGTGCCAGCTCACCCGCGAGGATCACAGATACGCAGTATTTT
TRBV11-2	.	TRBJ2-3	.	CASSLVTLDTQYF	TGTGCCAGCAGCCTAGTTACGTTAGATACGCAGTATTTT
TRBV24-1	TRBD1	TRBJ2-7	few	CATSDSMGQPFYEQYF	TGTGCCACCAGTGATTCGATGGGACAGCCGTTCTACGAGCAGTACTTC
TRBV27	.	TRBJ1-6	.	CASSANRATNSPLHF	TGTGCCAGCAGTGCGAACCGGGCCACTAATTCACCCCTCCACTTT
TRBV20-1	TRBD2	TRBJ2-3	many	CSAFSGSGYTDTQYF	TGCAGTGCATTTAGCGGGAGTGGGTACACAGATACGCAGTATTTT
TRBV4-2	.	TRBJ1-3	.	CASSQDWYTGTTSGNTIYF	TGTGCCAGCAGCCAAGATTGGTATACCGGGACAACCTCTGGAAACACCATATATTTT
TRBV27	TRBD1	TRBJ1-1	many	CASSLTGGRTEAFF	TGTGCCAGCAGTTTAACAGGGGGCAGGACTGAAGCTTTCTTT
TRBV4-2	TRBD2	TRBJ2-3	many	CASSQDSPFAGVRTDTQYF	TGTGCCAGCAGCCAAGATTCCCCTTTCGCGGGGGTCCGCACAGATACGCAGTATTTT
TRBV10-1	.	TRBJ2-5	many	CASNRDRSETQYF	TGCGCCAGCAACAGGGACCGGTCGGAGACCCAGTACTTC
TRBV7-2	.	TRBJ1-6	.	CASSLDVGGSYNSPLHF	TGTGCCAGCAGCTTAGACGTGGGGGGCTCCTATAATTCACCCCTCCACTTT
TRBV6-6	TRBD1	TRBJ1-6	many	CASSRDRGDSPLHF	TGTGCCAGCAGTCGTGACAGGGGAGATTCACCCCTCCACTTT
TRBV12-3/TRBV12-4	TRBD1	TRBJ2-1	.	CASSFKGARYNEQFF	TGTGCCAGCAGTTTTAAGGGGGCGCGGTACAATGAGCAGTTCTTC
TRBV20-1	.	TRBJ1-2	few	CSASPEYNYGYTF	TGCAGTGCTAGTCCTGAGTATAACTATGGCTACACCTTC
TRBV6-6	TRBD2	TRBJ2-1	.	CASSFSSGSSYNEQFF	TGTGCCAGCAGTTTTTCTAGCGGGAGTTCCTACAATGAGCAGTTCTTC
TRBV5-1	TRBD2	TRBJ2-2	many	CASSETSGVTGELFF	TGCGCCAGCAGCGAGACTAGCGGGGTGACCGGGGAGCTGTTTTTT
TRBV11-2	.	TRBJ2-5	many	CASSLGHQETQYF	TGTGCCAGCAGCTTAGGACACCAAGAGACCCAGTACTTC
TRBV19	.	TRBJ2-3	few	CASSPGLLGTDTQYF	TGTGCCAGTAGCCCGGGACTCTTGGGCACAGATACGCAGTATTTT
TRBV19	.	TRBJ1-2	few	CASLKWDQSGYTF	TGTGCCAGCCTAAAGTGGGATCAAAGTGGCTACACCTTC
TRBV6-9	TRBD2	TRBJ2-5	.	CASSYLAGEETQYF	TGTGCCAGCAGTTATCTAGCGGGAGAGGAGACCCAGTACTTC
TRBV12-3/TRBV12-4	.	TRBJ1-1	many	CASSTITEAFF	TGTGCCAGCAGTACCATCACTGAAGCTTTCTTT
TRBV6-1	TRBD1	TRBJ1-1	many	CASSAPGQENTEAFF	TGTGCCAGCAGTGCTCCCGGACAGGAGAACACTGAAGCTTTCTTT
TRBV19	.	TRBJ1-5	many	CASRDVGGNQPQHF	TGTGCCTCCCGGGACGTTGGGGGGAATCAGCCCCAGCATTTT
TRBV7-9	.	TRBJ1-1	.	CASSLHQRTEAFF	TGTGCCAGCAGCTTACATCAGCGCACTGAAGCTTTCTTT
TRBV5-1	.	TRBJ1-1	.	CASSPDGGHNTEAFF	TGCGCCAGCAGTCCAGATGGGGGGCATAACACTGAAGCTTTCTTT
TRBV9	TRBD1	TRBJ1-4	few	CASSVGTGRNEKLFF	TGTGCCAGCAGCGTAGGGACAGGGCGAAATGAAAAACTGTTTTTT
TRBV7-9	TRBD2	TRBJ2-3	.	CASSLALAGGSDTQYF	TGTGCCAGCAGCTTAGCCCTGGCGGGAGGGTCAGATACGCAGTATTTT
TRBV27	TRBD2	TRBJ2-3	.	CASSLSLGLADTQYF	TGTGCCAGCAGTTTATCCCTAGGACTAGCGGATACGCAGTATTTT
TRBV10-3	.	TRBJ1-2	many	CAISDPGLTGGYTF	TGTGCCATCAGTGATCCCGGACTAACGGGGGGCTACACCTTC
TRBV30	TRBD1	TRBJ2-3	few	CAWSSMTGSYPDTQYF	TGTGCCTGGAGTTCGATGACAGGGTCTTATCCAGATACGCAGTATTTT
TRBV3-1	.	TRBJ2-7	few	CASSQEGEQYF	TGTGCCAGCAGCCAAGAAGGGGAGCAGTACTTC
TRBV7-9	TRBD2	TRBJ2-7	many	CASSFSTGGGEQYF	TGTGCCAGCAGCTTCTCGACGGGGGGTGGCGAGCAGTACTTC
TRBV13	.	TRBJ1-6	many	CASSLGDRDSPLHF	TGTGCCAGCAGCTTAGGCGACCGGGATTCACCCCTCCACTTT
TRBV25-1	.	TRBJ1-6	few	CASSRLSSSYNSPLHF	TGTGCCAGCAGCCGTCTTTCAAGCTCCTATAATTCACCCCTCCACTTT
TRBV29-1	TRBD1	TRBJ1-4	many	CSVEGTDSEKLFF	TGCAGCGTTGAGGGGACAGACTCGGAAAAACTGTTTTTT
TRBV7-2	.	TRBJ2-2	.	CASSLDFEAGRAGELFF	TGTGCCAGCAGCTTAGATTTCGAGGCGGGTCGGGCCGGGGAGCTGTTTTTT
TRBV11-2	TRBD1	TRBJ2-7	many	CASSLGRDRTYEQYF	TGTGCCAGCAGCTTAGGAAGGGACAGAACCTACGAGCAGTACTTC
TRBV6-1	TRBD1	TRBJ2-1	many	CASSRDRGINEQFF	TGTGCCAGCTCCCGGGACAGGGGTATCAATGAGCAGTTCTTC
TRBV20-1	TRBD1	TRBJ1-4	many	CSARTGNEKLFF	TGCAGTGCGCGGACAGGGAATGAAAAACTGTTTTTT
TRBV20-1	TRBD1	TRBJ2-1	few	CSARDGTGDEQFF	TGCAGTGCTAGAGATGGGACAGGGGATGAGCAGTTCTTC
TRBV7-6	.	TRBJ2-1	many	CASSYVGENEQFF	TGTGCCAGCAGCTACGTGGGGGAAAATGAGCAGTTCTTC
TRBV7-2	.	TRBJ1-4	few	CASSSTTAPNEKLFF	TGTGCCAGCAGCTCAACGACAGCACCTAATGAAAAACTGTTTTTT